This T cell receptor (beta chain) was recovered during a study of OX40 agonist ivuxolimab in advanced cancers. Study details: It was permissible to have had prior anti-PD-1, anti-PD-L1 or anti-CTLA-4 therapy, and around 43% had some. Study-wide results and limits: Antigen targets of the expanded peripheral T cells went undetermined.

This clone has only a few counts. The target antigen is unknown. This CDR3 has 16 residues. CDR1 is SGHTA, CDR2 FQGNSA, per germline. V trimming: 2 bases; J trimming: 3 bases; junction bases outside the gene matches: 8. Sequenced by immunoSEQ multiplex PCR; TCRdb stores in-frame clones only, minus some. This repertoire shows tens of thousands of clones, 85% found once; its top ten account for approximately 0.81%. This clonotype was obtained from an adult with an advanced solid tumor such as melanoma, head and neck, liver or kidney cancer. The rearrangement uses TRBV7-2 and TRBJ2-3; 7 bases are shared with TRBD2. The sequencing used CD4+ or CD8+ T cells sorted from blood, collected in a trial of the OX40 agonist ivuxolimab. Here the CDR3 reads CASSLTWTSPTDTQYF. Here the CDR3 DNA reads TGTGCCAGCAGCTTAACCTGGACTAGTCCAACAGATACGCAGTATTTT.